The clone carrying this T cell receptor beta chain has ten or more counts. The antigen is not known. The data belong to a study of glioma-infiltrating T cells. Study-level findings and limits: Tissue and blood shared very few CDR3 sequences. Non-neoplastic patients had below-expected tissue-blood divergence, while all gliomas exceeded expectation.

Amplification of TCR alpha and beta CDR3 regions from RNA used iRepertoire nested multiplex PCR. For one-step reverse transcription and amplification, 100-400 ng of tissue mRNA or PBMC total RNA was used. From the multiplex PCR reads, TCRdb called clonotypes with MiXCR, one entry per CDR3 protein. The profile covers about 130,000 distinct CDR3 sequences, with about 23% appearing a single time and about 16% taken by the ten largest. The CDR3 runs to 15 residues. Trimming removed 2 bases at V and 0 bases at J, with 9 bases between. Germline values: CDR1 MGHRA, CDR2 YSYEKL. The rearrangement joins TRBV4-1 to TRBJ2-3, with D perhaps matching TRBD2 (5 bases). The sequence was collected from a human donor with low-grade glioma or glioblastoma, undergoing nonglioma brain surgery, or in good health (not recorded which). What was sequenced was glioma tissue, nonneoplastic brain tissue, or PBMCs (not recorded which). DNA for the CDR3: TGCGCCAGCAGCCAACTGACTATTAGCACAGATACGCAGTATTTT. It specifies CASSQLTISTDTQYF.